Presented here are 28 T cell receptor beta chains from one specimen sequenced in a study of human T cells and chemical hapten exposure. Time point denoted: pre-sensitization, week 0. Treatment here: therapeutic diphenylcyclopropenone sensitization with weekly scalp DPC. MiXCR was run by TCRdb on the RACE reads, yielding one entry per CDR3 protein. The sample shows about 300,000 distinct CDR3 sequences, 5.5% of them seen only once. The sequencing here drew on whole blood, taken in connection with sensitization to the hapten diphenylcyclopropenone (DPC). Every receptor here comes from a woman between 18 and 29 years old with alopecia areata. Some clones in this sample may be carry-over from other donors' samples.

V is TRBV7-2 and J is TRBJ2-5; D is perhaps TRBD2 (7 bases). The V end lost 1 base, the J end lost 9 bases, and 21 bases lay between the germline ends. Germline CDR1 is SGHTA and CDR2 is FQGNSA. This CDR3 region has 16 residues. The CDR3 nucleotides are TGTGCCAGCAGCTTAGAGTCCCCACTCTTAGGGGGGGCCCAGTACTTC. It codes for CASSLESPLLGGAQYF. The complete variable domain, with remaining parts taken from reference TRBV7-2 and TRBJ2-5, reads GAGVSQSPSNKVTEKGKDVELRCDPISGHTALYWYRQSLGQGLEFLIYFQGNSAPDKSGLPSDRFSAERTGGSVSTLTIQRTQQEDSAVYLCASSLESPLLGGAQYFGPGTRLLVL.

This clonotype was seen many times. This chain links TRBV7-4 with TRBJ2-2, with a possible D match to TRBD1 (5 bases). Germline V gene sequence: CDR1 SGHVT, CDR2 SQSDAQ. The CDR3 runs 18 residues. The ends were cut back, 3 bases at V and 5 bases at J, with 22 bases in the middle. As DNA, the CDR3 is TGTGCCAGCAGCTTGAGGAAGGGGTTCGACCGTTCGACCGGGGAGCTGTTTTTT. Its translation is CASSLRKGFDRSTGELFF.

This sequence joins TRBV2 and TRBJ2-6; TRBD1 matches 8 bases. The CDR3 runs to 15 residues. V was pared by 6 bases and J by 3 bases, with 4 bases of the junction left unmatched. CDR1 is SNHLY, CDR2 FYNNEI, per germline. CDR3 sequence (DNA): TGTGCCAGCAGACTCGACAGGGGTGGGGCCAACGTCCTGACTTTC. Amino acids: CASRLDRGGANVLTF.

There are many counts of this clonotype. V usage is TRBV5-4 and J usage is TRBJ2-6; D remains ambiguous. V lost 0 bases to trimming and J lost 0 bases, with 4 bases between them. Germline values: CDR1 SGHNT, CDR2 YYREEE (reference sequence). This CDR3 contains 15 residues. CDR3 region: CASSLVGSGANVLTF. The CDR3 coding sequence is TGTGCCAGCAGCTTGGTTGGCTCTGGGGCCAACGTCCTGACTTTC. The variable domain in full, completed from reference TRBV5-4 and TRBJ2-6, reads ETGVTQSPTHLIKTRGQQVTLRCSSQSGHNTVSWYQQALGQGPQFIFQYYREEENGRGNFPPRFSGLQFPNYSSELNVNALELDDSALYLCASSLVGSGANVLTFGAGSRLTVL.

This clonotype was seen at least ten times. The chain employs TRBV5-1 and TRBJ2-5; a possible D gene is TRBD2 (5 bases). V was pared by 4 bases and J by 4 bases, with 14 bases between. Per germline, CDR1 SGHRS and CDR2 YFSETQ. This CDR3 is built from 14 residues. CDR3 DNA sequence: TGCGCCAGCAGCCCGCGGCTAGAGGGAGAGACCCAGTACTTC. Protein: CASSPRLEGETQYF.

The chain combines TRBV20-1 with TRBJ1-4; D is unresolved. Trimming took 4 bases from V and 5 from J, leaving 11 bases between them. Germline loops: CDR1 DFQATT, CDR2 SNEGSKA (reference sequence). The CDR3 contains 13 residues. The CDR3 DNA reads TGCAGTGCTACCGGATGGGGAAATGAAAAACTGTTTTTT. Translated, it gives CSATGWGNEKLFF.

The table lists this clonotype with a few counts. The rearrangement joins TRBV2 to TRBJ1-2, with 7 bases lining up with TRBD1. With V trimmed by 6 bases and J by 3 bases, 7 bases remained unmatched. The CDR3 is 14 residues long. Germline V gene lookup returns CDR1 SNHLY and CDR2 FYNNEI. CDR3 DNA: TGTGCCAGCAGGGGGGACAGTGGAGACTATGGCTACACCTTC. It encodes CASRGDSGDYGYTF.

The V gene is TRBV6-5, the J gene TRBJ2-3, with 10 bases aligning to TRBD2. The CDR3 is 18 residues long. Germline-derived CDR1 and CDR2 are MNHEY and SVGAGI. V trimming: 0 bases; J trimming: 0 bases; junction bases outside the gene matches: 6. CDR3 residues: CASSYSIAGGPSTDTQYF. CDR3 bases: TGTGCCAGCAGTTACTCTATAGCGGGGGGCCCTAGCACAGATACGCAGTATTTT.

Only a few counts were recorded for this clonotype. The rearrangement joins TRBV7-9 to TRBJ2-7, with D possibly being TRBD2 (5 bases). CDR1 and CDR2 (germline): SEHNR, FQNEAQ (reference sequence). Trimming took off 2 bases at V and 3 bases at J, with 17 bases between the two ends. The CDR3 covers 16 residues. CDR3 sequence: CASSLISRSAGYEQYF. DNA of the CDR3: TGTGCCAGCAGCTTAATTTCCCGGTCCGCGGGCTACGAGCAGTACTTC.

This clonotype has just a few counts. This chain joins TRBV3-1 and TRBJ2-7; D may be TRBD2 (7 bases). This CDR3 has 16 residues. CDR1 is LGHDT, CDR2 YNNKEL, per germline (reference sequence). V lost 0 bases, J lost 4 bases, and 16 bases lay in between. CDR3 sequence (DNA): TGTGCCAGCAGCCAAGAAGGGGCGGGGGCCCGTTACGAGCAGTACTTC. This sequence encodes CASSQEGAGARYEQYF.

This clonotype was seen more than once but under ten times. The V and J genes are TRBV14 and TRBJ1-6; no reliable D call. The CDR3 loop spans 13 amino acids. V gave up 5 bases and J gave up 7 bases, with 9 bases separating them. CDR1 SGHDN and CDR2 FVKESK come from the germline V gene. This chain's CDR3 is CASSSRTNSPLHF. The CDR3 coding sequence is TGTGCCAGCAGCTCTAGGACCAATTCACCCCTCCACTTT.

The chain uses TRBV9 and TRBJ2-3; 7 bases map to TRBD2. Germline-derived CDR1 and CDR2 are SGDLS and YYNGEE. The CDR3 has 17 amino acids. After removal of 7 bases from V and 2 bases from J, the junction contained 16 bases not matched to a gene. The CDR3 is CASAEGTRGTYTDTQYF. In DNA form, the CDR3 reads TGTGCCAGCGCAGAGGGGACGCGGGGGACGTACACAGATACGCAGTATTTT.

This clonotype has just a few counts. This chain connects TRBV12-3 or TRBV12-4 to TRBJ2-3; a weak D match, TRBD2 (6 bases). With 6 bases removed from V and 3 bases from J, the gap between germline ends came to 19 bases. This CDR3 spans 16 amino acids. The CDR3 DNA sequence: TGTGCCAGCAGATCCGGGACTTTCGACGCTACAGATACGCAGTATTTT. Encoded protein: CASRSGTFDATDTQYF.

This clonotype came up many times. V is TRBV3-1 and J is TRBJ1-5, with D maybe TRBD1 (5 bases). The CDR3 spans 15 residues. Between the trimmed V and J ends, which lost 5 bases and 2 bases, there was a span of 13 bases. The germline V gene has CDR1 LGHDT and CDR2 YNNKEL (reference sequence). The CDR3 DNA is TGTGCCAGCAGCTCCGGGACGGTCGGCAATCAGCCCCAGCATTTT. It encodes CASSSGTVGNQPQHF.

CDR3 coding DNA: TGTGCCAGCAGCCAAGAGGCTCGGGGGTCCCACGAGCAGTACTTC. Protein product: CASSQEARGSHEQYF. The J gene is TRBJ2-7, the V gene TRBV4-2, with D tentatively TRBD2 (6 bases). The germline V gene encodes CDR1 LGHNA and CDR2 YNFKEQ. Between the trimmed V and J ends, which lost 0 bases and 5 bases, there was a span of 14 bases. The CDR3 length is 15 residues.

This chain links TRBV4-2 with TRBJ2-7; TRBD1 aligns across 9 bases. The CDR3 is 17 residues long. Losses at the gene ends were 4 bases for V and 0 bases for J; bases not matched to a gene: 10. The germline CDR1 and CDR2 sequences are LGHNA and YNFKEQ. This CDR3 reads CASSLRGGTGYSYEQYF. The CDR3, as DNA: TGTGCCAGCAGCCTACGTGGAGGGACAGGGTACTCCTACGAGCAGTACTTC.

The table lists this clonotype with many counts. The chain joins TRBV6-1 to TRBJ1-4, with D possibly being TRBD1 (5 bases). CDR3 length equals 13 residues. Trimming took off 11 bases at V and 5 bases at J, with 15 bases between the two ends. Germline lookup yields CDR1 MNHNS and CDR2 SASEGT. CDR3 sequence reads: CAVNRKINEKLFF. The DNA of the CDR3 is TGTGCCGTCAACAGGAAAATAAATGAAAAACTGTTTTTT.

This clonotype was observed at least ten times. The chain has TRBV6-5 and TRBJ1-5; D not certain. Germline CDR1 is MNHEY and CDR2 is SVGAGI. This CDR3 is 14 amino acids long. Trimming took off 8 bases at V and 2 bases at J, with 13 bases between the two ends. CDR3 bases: TGTGCCAGCCGCGAGCGCACGGGCAATCAGCCCCAGCATTTT. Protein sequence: CASRERTGNQPQHF.

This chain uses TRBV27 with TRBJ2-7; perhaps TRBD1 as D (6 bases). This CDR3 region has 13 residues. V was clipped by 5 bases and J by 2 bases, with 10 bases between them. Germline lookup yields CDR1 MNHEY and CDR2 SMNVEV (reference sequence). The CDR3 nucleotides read TGTGCCAGCAGTAAGGACAGCACCTACGAGCAGTACTTC. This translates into CASSKDSTYEQYF.

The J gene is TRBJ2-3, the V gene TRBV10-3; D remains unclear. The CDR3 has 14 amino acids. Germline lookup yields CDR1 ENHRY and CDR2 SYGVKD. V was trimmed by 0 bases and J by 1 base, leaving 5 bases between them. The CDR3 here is CAISESGRTDTQYF. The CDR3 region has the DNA TGTGCCATCAGTGAGTCAGGCCGCACAGATACGCAGTATTTT.

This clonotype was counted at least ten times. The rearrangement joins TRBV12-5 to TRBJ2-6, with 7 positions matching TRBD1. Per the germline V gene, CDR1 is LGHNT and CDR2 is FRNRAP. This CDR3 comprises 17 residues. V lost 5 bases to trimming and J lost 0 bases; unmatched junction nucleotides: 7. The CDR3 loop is CASGRDRGFSGANVLTF. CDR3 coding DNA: TGTGCTAGTGGTCGGGACAGAGGTTTCTCTGGGGCCAACGTCCTGACTTTC.

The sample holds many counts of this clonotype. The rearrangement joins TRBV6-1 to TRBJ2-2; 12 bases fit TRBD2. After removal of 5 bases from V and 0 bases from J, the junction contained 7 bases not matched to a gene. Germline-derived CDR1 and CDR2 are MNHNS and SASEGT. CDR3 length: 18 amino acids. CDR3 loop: CASSTELAGGTNTGELFF. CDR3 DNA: TGTGCCAGCAGTACCGAACTAGCGGGGGGTACGAACACCGGGGAGCTGTTTTTT.

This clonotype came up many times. CDR3: CASSSISSPTDTQYF. For the CDR3, the DNA is TGTGCCAGCAGTTCCATTTCCTCCCCCACAGATACGCAGTATTTT. V is TRBV12-3 or TRBV12-4 and J is TRBJ2-3, with unresolved D. Trimming shortened V by 4 bases and J by 2 bases, and 13 bases separated the two germline ends. This CDR3 region has 15 residues.

CDR3 sequence reads: CASSARDREILDIQYF. Written as DNA, the CDR3 is TGTGCCAGCAGCGCGAGGGACAGGGAGATTTTAGACATTCAGTACTTC. The rearrangement uses TRBV5-5 and TRBJ2-4, with 9 bases fitting TRBD1. J lost 8 bases, V lost 4 bases, and 13 bases had no gene match. Germline-derived CDR1 and CDR2 are SGHKS and YYEKEE (reference sequence). This CDR3 contains 16 residues.

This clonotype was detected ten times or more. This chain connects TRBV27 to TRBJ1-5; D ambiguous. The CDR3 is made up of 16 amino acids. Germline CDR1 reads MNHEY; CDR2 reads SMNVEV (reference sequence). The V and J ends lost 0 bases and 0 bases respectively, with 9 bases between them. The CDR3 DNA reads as TGTGCCAGCAGTTTATCGGGAACGAATAGCAATCAGCCCCAGCATTTT. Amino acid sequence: CASSLSGTNSNQPQHF.

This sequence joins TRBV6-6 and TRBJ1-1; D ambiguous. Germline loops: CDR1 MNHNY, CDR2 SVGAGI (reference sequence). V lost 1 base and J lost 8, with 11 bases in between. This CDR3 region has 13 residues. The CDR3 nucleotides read TGTGCCAGCAGTTACTATTCAAGCTTAGAAGCTTTCTTT. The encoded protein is CASSYYSSLEAFF.

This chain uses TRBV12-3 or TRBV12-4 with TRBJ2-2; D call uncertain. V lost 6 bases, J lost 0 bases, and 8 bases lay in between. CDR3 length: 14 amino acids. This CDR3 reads CASSPRANTGELFF. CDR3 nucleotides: TGTGCCAGCAGCCCCCGCGCGAACACCGGGGAGCTGTTTTTT.

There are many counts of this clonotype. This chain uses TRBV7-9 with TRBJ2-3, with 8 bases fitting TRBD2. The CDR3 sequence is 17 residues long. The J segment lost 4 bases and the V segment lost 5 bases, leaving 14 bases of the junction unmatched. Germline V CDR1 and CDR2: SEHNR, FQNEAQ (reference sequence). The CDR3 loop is CASSPGPGTSFPDTQYF. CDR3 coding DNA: TGTGCCAGCAGCCCCGGACCCGGGACTAGTTTCCCAGATACGCAGTATTTT.